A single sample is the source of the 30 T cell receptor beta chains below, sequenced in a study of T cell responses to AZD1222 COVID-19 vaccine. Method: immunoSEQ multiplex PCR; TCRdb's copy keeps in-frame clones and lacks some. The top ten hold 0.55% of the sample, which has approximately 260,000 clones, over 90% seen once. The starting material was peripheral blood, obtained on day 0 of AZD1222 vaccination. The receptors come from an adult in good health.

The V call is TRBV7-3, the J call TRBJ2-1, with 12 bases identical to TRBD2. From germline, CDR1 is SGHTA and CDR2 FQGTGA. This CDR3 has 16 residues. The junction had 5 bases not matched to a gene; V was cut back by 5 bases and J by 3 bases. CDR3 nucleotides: TGTGCCAGCAGCCGGGGGACTAGCGGGTACTACAATGAGCAGTTCTTC. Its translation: CASSRGTSGYYNEQFF.

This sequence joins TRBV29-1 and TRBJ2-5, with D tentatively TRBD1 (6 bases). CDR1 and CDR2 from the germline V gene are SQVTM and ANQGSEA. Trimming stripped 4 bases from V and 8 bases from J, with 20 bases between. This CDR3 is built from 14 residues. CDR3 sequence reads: CSVGGQSLVQTQYF. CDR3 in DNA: TGCAGCGTTGGGGGGCAGTCCTTGGTACAAACCCAGTACTTC.

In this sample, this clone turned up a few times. The CDR3 DNA reads TGTGCCAGCAGCTTAATGGGGGGCGCGGTGGTAGAGACCCAGTACTTC. Protein: CASSLMGGAVVETQYF. The V call is TRBV7-2, the J call TRBJ2-5; D possibly uses TRBD1 or TRBD2 (6 bases each). This CDR3 spans 16 amino acids. The V gene's germline CDR1 is SGHTA and CDR2 FQGNSA. Trimming pared 2 bases from V and 4 bases from J, leaving 17 bases between.

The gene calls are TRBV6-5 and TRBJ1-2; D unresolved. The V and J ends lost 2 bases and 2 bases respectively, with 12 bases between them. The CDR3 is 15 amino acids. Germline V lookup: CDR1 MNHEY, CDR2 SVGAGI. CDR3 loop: CASSYLWELNYGYTF. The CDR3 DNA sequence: TGTGCCAGCAGTTACCTCTGGGAGTTAAACTATGGCTACACCTTC.

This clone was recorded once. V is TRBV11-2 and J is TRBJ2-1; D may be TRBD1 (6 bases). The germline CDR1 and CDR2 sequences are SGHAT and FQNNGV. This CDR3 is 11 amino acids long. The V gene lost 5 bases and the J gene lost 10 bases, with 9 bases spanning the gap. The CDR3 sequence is CASSAGVEQFF. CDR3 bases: TGTGCCAGCAGCGCAGGGGTCGAGCAGTTCTTC.

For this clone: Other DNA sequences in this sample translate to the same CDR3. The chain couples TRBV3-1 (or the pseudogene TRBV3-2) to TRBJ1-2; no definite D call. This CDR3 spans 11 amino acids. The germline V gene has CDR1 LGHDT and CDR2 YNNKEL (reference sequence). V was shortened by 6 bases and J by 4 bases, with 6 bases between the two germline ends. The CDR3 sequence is CASSHSYGYTF. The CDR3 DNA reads TGTGCCAGCAGTCACAGCTATGGCTACACCTTC.

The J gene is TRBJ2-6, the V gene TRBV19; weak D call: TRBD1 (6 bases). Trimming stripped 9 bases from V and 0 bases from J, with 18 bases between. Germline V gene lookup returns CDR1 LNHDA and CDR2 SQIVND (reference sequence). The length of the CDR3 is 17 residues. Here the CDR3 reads CASTSGTLGSGANVLTF. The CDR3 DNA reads TGTGCCAGCACCTCCGGGACATTGGGCTCTGGGGCCAACGTCCTGACTTTC.

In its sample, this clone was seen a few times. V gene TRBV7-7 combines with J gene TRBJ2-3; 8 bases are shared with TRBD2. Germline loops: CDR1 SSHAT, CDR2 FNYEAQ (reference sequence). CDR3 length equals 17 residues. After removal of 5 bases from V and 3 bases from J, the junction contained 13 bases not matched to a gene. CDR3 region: CASSPIRGAGETDTQYF. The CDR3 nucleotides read TGTGCCAGCAGCCCAATCCGGGGAGCGGGAGAAACAGATACGCAGTATTTT.

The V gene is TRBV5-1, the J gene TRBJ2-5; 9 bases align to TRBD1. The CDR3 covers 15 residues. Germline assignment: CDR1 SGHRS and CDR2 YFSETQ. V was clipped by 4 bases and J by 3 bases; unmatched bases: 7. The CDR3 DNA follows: TGCGCCAGCAGCGTTGGACAGGGGCTAAAAGAGACCCAGTACTTC. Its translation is CASSVGQGLKETQYF.

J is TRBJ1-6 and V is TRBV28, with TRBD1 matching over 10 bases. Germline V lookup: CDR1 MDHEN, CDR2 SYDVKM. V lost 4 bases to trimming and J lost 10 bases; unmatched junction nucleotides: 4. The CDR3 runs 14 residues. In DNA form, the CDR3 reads TGTGCCAGCAGTTCGGGACAGGGGCACTCACCCCTCCACTTT. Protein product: CASSSGQGHSPLHF.

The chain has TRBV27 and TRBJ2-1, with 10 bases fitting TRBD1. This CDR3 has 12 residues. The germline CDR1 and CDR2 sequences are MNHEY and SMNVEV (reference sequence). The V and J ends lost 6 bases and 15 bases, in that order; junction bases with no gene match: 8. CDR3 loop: CASSPGQGPWFF. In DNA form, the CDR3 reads TGTGCCAGCAGCCCGGGACAGGGGCCCTGGTTCTTC.

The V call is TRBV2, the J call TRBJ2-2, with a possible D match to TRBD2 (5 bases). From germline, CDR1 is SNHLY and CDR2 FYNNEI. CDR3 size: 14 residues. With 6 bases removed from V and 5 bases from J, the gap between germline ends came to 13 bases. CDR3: CASSLGSSTGELFF. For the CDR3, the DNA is TGTGCCAGCAGCCTAGGGAGCTCGACCGGGGAGCTGTTTTTT.

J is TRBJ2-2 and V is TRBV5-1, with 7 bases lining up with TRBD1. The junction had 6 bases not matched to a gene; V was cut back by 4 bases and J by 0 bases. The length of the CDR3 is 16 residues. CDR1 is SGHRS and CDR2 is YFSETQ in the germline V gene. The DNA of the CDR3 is TGCGCCAGCAGCATGCTGGGACAGACGAACACCGGGGAGCTGTTTTTT. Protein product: CASSMLGQTNTGELFF. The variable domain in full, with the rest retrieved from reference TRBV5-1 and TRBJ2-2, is KAGVTQTPRYLIKTRGQQVTLSCSPISGHRSVSWYQQTPGQGLQFLFEYFSETQRNKGNFPGRFSGRQFSNSRSEMNVSTLELGDSALYLCASSMLGQTNTGELFFGEGSRLTVL.

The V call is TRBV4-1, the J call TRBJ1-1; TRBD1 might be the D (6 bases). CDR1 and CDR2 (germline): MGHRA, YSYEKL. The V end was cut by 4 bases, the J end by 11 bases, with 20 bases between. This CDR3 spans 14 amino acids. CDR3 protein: CASSRGQLPTRAFF. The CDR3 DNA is TGCGCCAGCAGCCGCGGACAGCTACCGACCCGGGCTTTCTTT.

The CDR3 is CASSRTGGGSYEQYF. The CDR3 DNA follows: TGTGCCAGCAGCAGAACAGGGGGTGGCTCCTACGAGCAGTACTTC. This sequence joins TRBV5-5 and TRBJ2-7, with 8 bases lining up with TRBD1. This CDR3 region has 15 residues. CDR1 and CDR2 from the germline V gene are SGHKS and YYEKEE (reference sequence). The J segment lost 0 bases and the V segment lost 4 bases, leaving 6 bases of the junction unmatched.

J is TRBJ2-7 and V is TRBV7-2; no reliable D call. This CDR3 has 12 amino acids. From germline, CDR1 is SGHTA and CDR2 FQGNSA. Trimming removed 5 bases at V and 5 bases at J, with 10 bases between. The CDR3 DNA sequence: TGTGCCAGCAGCGCTACGCCCCACGAGCAGTACTTC. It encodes CASSATPHEQYF.

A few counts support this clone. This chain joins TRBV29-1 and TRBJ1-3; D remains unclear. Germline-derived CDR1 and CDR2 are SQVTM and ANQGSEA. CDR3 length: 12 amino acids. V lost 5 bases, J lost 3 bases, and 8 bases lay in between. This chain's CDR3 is CSVTVGGNTIYF. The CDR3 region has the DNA TGCAGCGTTACAGTGGGTGGAAACACCATATATTTT.

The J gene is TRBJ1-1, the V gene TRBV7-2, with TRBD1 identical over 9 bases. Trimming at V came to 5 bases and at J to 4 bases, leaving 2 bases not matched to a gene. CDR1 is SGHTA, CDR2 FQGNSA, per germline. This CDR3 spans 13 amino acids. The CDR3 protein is CASSKTGGTEAFF. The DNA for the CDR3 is TGTGCCAGCAGCAAGACAGGGGGCACTGAAGCTTTCTTT.

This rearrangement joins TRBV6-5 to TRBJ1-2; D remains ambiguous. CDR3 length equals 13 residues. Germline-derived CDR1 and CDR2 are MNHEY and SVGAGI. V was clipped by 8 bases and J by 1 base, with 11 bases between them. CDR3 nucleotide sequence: TGTGCCAGCTTCAGTGTAAATAACTATGGCTACACCTTC. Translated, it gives CASFSVNNYGYTF.

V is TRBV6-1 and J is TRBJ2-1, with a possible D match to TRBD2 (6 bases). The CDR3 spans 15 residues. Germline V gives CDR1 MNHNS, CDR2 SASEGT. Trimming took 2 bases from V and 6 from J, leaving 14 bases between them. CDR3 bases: TGTGCCAGCAGTGAATGGAGGGAGAGCGGCAATGAGCAGTTCTTC. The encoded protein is CASSEWRESGNEQFF.

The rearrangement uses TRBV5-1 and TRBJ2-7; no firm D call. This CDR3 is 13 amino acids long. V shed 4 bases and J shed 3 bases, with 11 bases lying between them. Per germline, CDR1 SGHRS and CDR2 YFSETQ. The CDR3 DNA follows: TGCGCCAGCAGCCTTTGGCCTGACTACGAGCAGTACTTC. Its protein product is CASSLWPDYEQYF.

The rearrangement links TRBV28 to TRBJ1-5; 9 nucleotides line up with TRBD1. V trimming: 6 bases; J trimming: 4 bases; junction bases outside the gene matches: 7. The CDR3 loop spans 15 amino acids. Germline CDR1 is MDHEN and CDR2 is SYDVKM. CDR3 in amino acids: CASSDPGQGNQPQHF. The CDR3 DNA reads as TGTGCCAGCAGCGACCCGGGACAGGGTAATCAGCCCCAGCATTTT.

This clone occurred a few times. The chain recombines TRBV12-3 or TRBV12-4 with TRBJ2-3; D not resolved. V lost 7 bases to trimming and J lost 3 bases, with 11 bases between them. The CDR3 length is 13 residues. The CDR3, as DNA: TGTGCCAGCAACCCTTCAAGTACAGATACGCAGTATTTT. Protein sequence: CASNPSSTDTQYF.

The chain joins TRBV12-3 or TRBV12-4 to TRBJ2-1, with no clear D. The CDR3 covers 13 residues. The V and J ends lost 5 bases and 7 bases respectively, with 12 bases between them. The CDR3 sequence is CASSPTVRNEQFF. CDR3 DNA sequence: TGTGCCAGCAGTCCCACGGTGAGGAATGAGCAGTTCTTC.

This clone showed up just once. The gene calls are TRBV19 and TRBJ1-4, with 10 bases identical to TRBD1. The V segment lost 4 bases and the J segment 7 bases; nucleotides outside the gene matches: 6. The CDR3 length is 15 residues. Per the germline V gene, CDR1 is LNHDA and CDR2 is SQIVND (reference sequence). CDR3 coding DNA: TGTGCCAGTAGTAGACAGGGGGCCGGGGGTGAAAAACTGTTTTTT. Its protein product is CASSRQGAGGEKLFF. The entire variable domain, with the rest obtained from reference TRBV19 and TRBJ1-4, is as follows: DGGITQSPKYLFRKEGQNVTLSCEQNLNHDAMYWYRQDPGQGLRLIYYSQIVNDFQKGDIAEGYSVSREKKESFPLTVTSAQKNPTAFYLCASSRQGAGGEKLFFGSGTQLSVL.

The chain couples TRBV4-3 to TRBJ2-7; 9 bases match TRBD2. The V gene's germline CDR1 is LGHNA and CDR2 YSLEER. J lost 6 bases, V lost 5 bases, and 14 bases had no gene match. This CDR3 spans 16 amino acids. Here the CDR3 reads CASSIPWAGGPGEQYF. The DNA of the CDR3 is TGCGCCAGCAGCATCCCCTGGGCGGGAGGGCCAGGCGAGCAGTACTTC.

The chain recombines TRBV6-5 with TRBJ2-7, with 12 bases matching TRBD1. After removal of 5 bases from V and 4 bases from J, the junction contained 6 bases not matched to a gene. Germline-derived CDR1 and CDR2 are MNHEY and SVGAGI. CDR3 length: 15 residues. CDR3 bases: TGTGCCAGCAGTATCCGGGACAGGGGGCTTTACGAGCAGTACTTC. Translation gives CASSIRDRGLYEQYF.

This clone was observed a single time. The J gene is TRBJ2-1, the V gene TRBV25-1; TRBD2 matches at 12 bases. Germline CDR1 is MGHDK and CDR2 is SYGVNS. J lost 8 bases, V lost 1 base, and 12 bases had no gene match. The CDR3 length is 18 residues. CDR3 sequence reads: CASSELSPSGGAWDEQFF. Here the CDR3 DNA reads TGTGCCAGCAGTGAATTATCCCCTAGCGGGGGGGCCTGGGATGAGCAGTTCTTC. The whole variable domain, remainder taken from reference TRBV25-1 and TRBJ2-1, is EADIYQTPRYLVIGTGKKITLECSQTMGHDKMYWYQQDPGMELHLIHYSYGVNSTEKGDLSSESTVSRIRTEHFPLTLESARPSHTSQYLCASSELSPSGGAWDEQFFGPGTRLTVL.

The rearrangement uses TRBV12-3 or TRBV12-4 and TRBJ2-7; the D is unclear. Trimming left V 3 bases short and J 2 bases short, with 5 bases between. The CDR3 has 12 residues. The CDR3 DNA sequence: TGTGCCAGCAGTTTTGGGGCCTACGAGCAGTACTTC. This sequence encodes CASSFGAYEQYF.

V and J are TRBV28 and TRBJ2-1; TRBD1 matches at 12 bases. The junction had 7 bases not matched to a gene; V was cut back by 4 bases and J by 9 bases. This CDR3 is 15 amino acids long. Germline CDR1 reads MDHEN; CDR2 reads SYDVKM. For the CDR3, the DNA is TGTGCCAGCAGTTCGCCGGGACAGGGGGCGGGTGAGCAGTTCTTC. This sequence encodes CASSSPGQGAGEQFF.